This TCR beta chain was sequenced for a study of T-cell memory formation after mild COVID-19. Notes on the study in general: Contracting CD4+ clones were located mainly in CM and EM, and CD8+ clones in EMRA. From day 15 to 85, contracting clones were balanced between CD4 and CD8, whereas later expanders leaned toward CD4+.

About this clonotype itself: What it binds is unknown.

TCRdb redid the calling of the 5' RACE reads with MiXCR, one entry per CDR3 protein. The sample comprises approximately 290,000 distinct CDR3 sequences, 15% to 20% of which are singletons, and roughly 20% rests with the top ten. The sequenced material came from PBMCs or a T cell subset sorted from them (not recorded which). This receptor was taken from a man younger than 30 who had mild COVID-19 (a few samples of this study predate the infection). Cell type and time point are not known.

CDR3 DNA: TGTGCCAGCAGCTTAGCGCTGGGGACTCGGGCAACAGGAGCTTTCTTT. Residues: CASSLALGTRATGAFF. The chain joins TRBV7-2 to TRBJ1-1, with D possibly matching TRBD1 (5 bases). CDR1 and CDR2 from the germline V gene are SGHTA and FQGNSA. The CDR3 consists of 16 residues. Trimming left V 0 bases short and J 10 bases short, with 21 bases between. Filled out from reference TRBV7-2 and TRBJ1-1, the complete variable domain reads GAGVSQSPSNKVTEKGKDVELRCDPISGHTALYWYRQSLGQGLEFLIYFQGNSAPDKSGLPSDRFSAERTGGSVSTLTIQRTQQEDSAVYLCASSLALGTRATGAFFGQGTRLTVV.